This paragraph reports one T cell receptor (beta chain). Its antigen is currently unknown. This sample is drawn from a study of identical twins. Notes on the study in general: Researchers reported excess low generation probability among twin-shared out-of-frame alpha sequences. Whereas memory repertoires showed no such difference, abundant cord blood beta clonotypes carried fewer insertions.

Through template switching, a universal primer site was introduced, and the cDNA contained unique molecular identifiers. One entry per CDR3 protein results from TCRdb running MiXCR on the 5' RACE reads. The sample carries some 710,000 distinct CDR3 sequences, 5.5% to 6.5% recorded once. Germline V gene lookup returns CDR1 SQVTM and CDR2 ANQGSEA. CDR3 length: 13 residues. V lost 5 bases, J lost 4 bases, and 13 bases lay in between. The chain is built from TRBV29-1 and TRBJ2-3; unclear D gene. The sequencing input was naive T cells sorted from blood. The TCR originated in a man aged 18-30 years in good health. Here the CDR3 reads CSVRLRYADTQYF. CDR3 bases: TGCAGCGTTCGCCTTAGATATGCAGATACGCAGTATTTT.